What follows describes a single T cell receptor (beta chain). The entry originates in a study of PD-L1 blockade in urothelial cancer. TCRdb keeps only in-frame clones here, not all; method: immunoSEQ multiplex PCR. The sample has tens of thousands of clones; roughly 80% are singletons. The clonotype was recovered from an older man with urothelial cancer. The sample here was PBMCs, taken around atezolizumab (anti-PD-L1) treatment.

CDR3 DNA: TGCGCCAGCAGCTCCCCAAACAGGGGTGGAGGCACAGATACGCAGTATTTT. Its translation: CASSSPNRGGGTDTQYF. The chain couples TRBV5-1 to TRBJ2-3; 7 nucleotides align to TRBD1. Germline CDR1 is SGHRS and CDR2 is YFSETQ. J was trimmed by 1 base and V by 3 bases; bases with no gene match: 11. CDR3 length: 17 amino acids. Variable domain in full (rest from reference TRBV5-1 and TRBJ2-3): KAGVTQTPRYLIKTRGQQVTLSCSPISGHRSVSWYQQTPGQGLQFLFEYFSETQRNKGNFPGRFSGRQFSNSRSEMNVSTLELGDSALYLCASSSPNRGGGTDTQYFGPGTRLTVL.